This T cell receptor (beta chain) stems from a study of cytomegalovirus exposure and HLA in healthy donors. As for this clone: Its antigen is unknown.

The study's findings and limits: The authors enumerated over 150 TCR beta chains as linked to cytomegalovirus.

TCRdb keeps only in-frame clones here, not all; method: immunoSEQ multiplex PCR. Altogether about 68,000 clones are present, about 89% being singletons, with the ten largest covering about 3%. CDR3 length: 15 residues. V lost 2 bases and J 4 bases, leaving 14 bases between the germline ends. Germline assignment: CDR1 MNHEY and CDR2 SVGAGI. The chain couples TRBV6-5 to TRBJ1-1; TRBD1 might be the D (6 bases). The receptor was isolated from a man aged 18 to 29 in good health and CMV-seronegative. Input material: PBMCs. The CDR3 bases are TGTGCCAGCAGTTACGCGGGGGGCGTTAGCACTGAAGCTTTCTTT. As protein: CASSYAGGVSTEAFF.